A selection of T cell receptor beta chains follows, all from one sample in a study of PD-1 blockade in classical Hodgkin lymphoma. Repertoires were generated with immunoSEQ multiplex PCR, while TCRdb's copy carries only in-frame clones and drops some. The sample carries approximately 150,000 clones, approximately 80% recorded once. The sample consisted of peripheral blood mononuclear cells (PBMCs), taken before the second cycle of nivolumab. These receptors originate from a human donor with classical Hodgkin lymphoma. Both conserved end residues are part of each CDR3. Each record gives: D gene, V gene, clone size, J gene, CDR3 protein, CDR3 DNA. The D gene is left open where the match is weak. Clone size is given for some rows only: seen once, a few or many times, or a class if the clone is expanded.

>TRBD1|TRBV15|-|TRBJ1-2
CATSARTGSGYTF
TGTGCCACCAGCGCAAGGACAGGGAGTGGCTACACCTTC
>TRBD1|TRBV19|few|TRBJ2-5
CASKPGTVIQETQYF
TGTGCCAGTAAACCAGGGACAGTGATTCAAGAGACCCAGTACTTC
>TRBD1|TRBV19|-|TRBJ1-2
CASESWTGNGYTF
TGTGCCAGCGAGTCTTGGACAGGGAATGGCTACACCTTC
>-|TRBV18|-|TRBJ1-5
CASSPRTGTDQPQHF
TGTGCCAGCTCACCCCGGACCGGGACGGATCAGCCCCAGCATTTT
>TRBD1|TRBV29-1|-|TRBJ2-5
CSVDHRGNGETQYF
TGCAGCGTTGATCACAGGGGGAATGGCGAGACCCAGTACTTC
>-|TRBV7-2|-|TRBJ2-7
CASSLVAGADEQYF
TGTGCCAGCAGCTTAGTGGCAGGGGCGGACGAGCAGTACTTC
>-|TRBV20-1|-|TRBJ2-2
CSGGETGELFF
TGCAGTGGAGGTGAAACCGGGGAGCTGTTTTTT
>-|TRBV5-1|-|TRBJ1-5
CASSLDSGQPQHF
TGCGCCAGCAGCTTGGACAGCGGGCAGCCCCAGCATTTT
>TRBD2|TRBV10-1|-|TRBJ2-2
CASSHPGTSKTGELFF
TGCGCCAGCAGCCACCCCGGGACTAGTAAGACCGGGGAGCTGTTTTTT
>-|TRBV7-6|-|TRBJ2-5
CASSLGTGETQYF
TGTGCCAGCAGCTTAGGGACCGGGGAGACCCAGTACTTC
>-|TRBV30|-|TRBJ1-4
CAWSIGQPNEKLFF
TGTGCCTGGAGTATCGGACAGCCTAATGAAAAACTGTTTTTT
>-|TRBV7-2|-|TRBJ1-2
CASSPAGASGGYTF
TGTGCCAGCAGCCCTGCGGGGGCCTCAGGGGGCTACACCTTC
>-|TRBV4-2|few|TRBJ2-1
CASSQEWTRYNEQFF
TGTGCCAGCAGCCAAGAATGGACAAGATACAATGAGCAGTTCTTC
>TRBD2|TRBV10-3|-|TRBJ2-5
CAIKGTSGTETQYF
TGTGCCATCAAAGGGACTAGCGGGACAGAGACCCAGTACTTC
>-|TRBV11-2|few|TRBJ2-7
CASSFTRGRSYEQYF
TGTGCCAGCAGTTTCACGAGGGGGAGATCCTACGAGCAGTACTTC
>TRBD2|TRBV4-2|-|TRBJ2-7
CASSQPSGTSGYEQYF
TGTGCCAGCAGCCAGCCCTCCGGGACTAGCGGCTACGAGCAGTACTTC
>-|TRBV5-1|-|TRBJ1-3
CASSLVGSGNTIYF
TGCGCCAGCAGCTTGGTAGGGAGCGGAAACACCATATATTTT
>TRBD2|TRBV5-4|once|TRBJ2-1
CASSLGASGSGEQFF
TGTGCCAGCAGCTTGGGGGCTAGCGGGAGCGGTGAGCAGTTCTTC
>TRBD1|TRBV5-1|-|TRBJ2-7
CASRWTGEIHEQYF
TGCGCCAGCAGATGGACAGGCGAGATCCACGAGCAGTACTTC
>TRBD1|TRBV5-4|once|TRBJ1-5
CASSRDRGSNQPQHF
TGTGCCAGCAGTAGGGACAGGGGAAGCAATCAGCCCCAGCATTTT
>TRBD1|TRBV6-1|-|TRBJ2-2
CASSVQGAFTGELFF
TGTGCCAGCAGCGTACAGGGGGCCTTCACCGGGGAGCTGTTTTTT
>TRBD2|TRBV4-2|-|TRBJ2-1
CASSHALAGVGNEQFF
TGTGCCAGCAGCCATGCCCTAGCGGGAGTAGGAAATGAGCAGTTCTTC
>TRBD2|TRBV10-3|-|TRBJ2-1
CAISVSGRGNNEQFF
TGTGCCATCAGTGTAAGCGGGAGGGGCAACAATGAGCAGTTCTTC
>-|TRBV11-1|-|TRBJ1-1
CASSLPLGGTEAFF
TGTGCCAGCAGCCTCCCTCTAGGGGGAACTGAAGCTTTCTTT
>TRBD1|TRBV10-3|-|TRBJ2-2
CAISESSTGANTGELFF
TGTGCCATCAGTGAGTCGTCGACAGGGGCGAACACCGGGGAGCTGTTTTTT
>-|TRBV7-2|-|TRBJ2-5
CASSRENQETQYF
TGTGCCAGCAGCCGCGAGAACCAAGAGACCCAGTACTTC
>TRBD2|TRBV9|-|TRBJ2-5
CASSPTSGSQETQYF
TGTGCCAGCAGCCCGACTAGCGGGAGTCAAGAGACCCAGTACTTC
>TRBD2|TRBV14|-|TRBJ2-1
CASSQDPWRGTRYNEQFF
TGTGCCAGCAGCCAAGACCCTTGGCGGGGGACTAGGTACAATGAGCAGTTCTTC
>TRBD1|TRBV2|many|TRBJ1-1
CASRGTEVNTEAFF
TGTGCCAGCAGGGGGACAGAAGTGAACACTGAAGCTTTCTTT
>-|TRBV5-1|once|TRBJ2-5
CASSLAGSQETQYF
TGCGCCAGCAGCTTGGCGGGCTCGCAAGAGACCCAGTACTTC
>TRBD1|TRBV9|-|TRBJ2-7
CASSVGTGLYEQYF
TGTGCCAGCAGCGTAGGGACAGGGCTCTACGAGCAGTACTTC
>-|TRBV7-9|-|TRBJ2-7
CASSLRGRQSTYEQYF
TGTGCCAGCAGCTTAAGGGGTCGACAAAGTACCTACGAGCAGTACTTC
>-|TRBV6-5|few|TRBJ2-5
CASSGETPETQYF
TGTGCCAGCAGCGGGGAGACCCCGGAGACCCAGTACTTC
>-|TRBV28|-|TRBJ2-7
CASSSGPTDEQYF
TGTGCCAGCAGTTCCGGACCTACCGACGAGCAGTACTTC
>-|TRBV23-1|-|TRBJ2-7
CASSQTLPPRVPACYYEQYF
TGCGCCAGCAGTCAAACTCTCCCCCCGAGGGTCCCGGCTTGCTACTACGAGCAGTACTTC
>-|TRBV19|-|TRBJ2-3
CASSTRGAGGSTDTQYF
TGTGCCAGTAGTACTCGCGGGGCAGGGGGTAGCACAGATACGCAGTATTTT